This is a list of T cell receptor beta chains from one sample in a study of metastatic and nonmetastatic thyroid tumors. TCRdb re-called clones via MiXCR from the PCR reads. The table has some 23,000 clones, approximately 20% seen once. Sequencing was done on a sample of adjacent normal tissue. The receptor set was obtained from a female donor with papillary thyroid cancer or a benign thyroid nodule (not recorded which). Some clones in this sample may be carry-over from other donors' samples. Each CDR3 is given with its conserved first and last residue. D genes are given only for firm matches. Only some rows state a clone size, as once, few, many or a class for expanded clones.

d_gene,abundance,j_gene,v_gene,CDR3aa,CDR3nt
NA,NA,TRBJ2-5,TRBV28,CASSFLLTGEDTQYF,TGTGCCAGCAGTTTTTTACTTACAGGTGAAGATACCCAGTACTTC
NA,many,TRBJ2-3,TRBV11-3,CASSLEVAVRAPQYF,TGTGCCAGCAGCTTAGAGGTAGCCGTTCGGGCTCCGCAGTATTTT
NA,many,TRBJ2-5,TRBV7-2,CASSPLGHGQETQYF,TGTGCCAGCAGCCCGCTCGGACACGGCCAAGAGACCCAGTACTTC
NA,NA,TRBJ2-6,TRBV28,CASSLPGHSGDNVMTF,TGTGCCAGCAGCCTGCCGGGACACTCTGGGGACAACGTCATGACTTTC
TRBD2,NA,TRBJ2-7,TRBV27,CASKRSGTSPYEQYF,TGTGCCAGCAAACGTTCCGGGACTAGCCCTTACGAGCAGTACTTC
TRBD1,NA,TRBJ1-2,TRBV11-1,CATRQGSGYTF,TGTGCCACCCGACAGGGATCCGGCTACACCTTC
NA,NA,TRBJ2-7,TRBV30,CAWIQQGRPYEQYF,TGTGCTTGGATACAGCAGGGCAGGCCTTACGAGCAGTACTTC
TRBD2,many,TRBJ2-3,TRBV12-5,CASGEPGLAGDTQYF,TGTGCTAGTGGGGAACCCGGACTAGCTGGAGATACGCAGTATTTT
TRBD2,NA,TRBJ2-2,TRBV20-1,CSARGFVLAVGGELFF,TGCAGTGCTAGAGGTTTCGTACTAGCGGTGGGCGGGGAGCTGTTTTTT
TRBD1,medium-sized,TRBJ2-7,TRBV12-3/TRBV12-4,CASSYGTGSVSEQYF,TGTGCCAGCAGTTACGGGACAGGCTCCGTTTCCGAGCAGTACTTC
NA,medium-sized,TRBJ1-5,TRBV20-1,CSARAPGRNQPQHF,TGCAGTGCTAGAGCCCCGGGAAGGAATCAGCCCCAGCATTTT
NA,many,TRBJ1-1,TRBV15,CATSWGLKGLDGEAFF,TGTGCCACCAGCTGGGGCCTAAAGGGTTTAGACGGTGAAGCTTTCTTT
NA,medium-sized,TRBJ2-1,TRBV20-1,CSATPTIFSYNEQFF,TGCAGTGCTACCCCCACTATCTTCTCCTACAATGAGCAGTTCTTC
NA,NA,TRBJ2-6,TRBV11-3,CASSLESYWGANVLTF,TGTGCCAGCAGCTTAGAGAGCTACTGGGGGGCCAACGTCCTGACTTTC
TRBD2,many,TRBJ2-5,TRBV20-1,CSAPGLAGIQETQYF,TGCAGTGCTCCTGGACTAGCGGGGATCCAAGAGACCCAGTACTTC
TRBD2,many,TRBJ2-5,TRBV29-1,CSVEGGGRVQETQYF,TGCAGCGTTGAAGGGGGCGGGAGAGTCCAAGAGACCCAGTACTTC
NA,many,TRBJ2-3,TRBV9,CASSHTRTNTDTQYF,TGTGCCAGCAGCCATACCCGGACGAACACAGATACGCAGTATTTT
NA,NA,TRBJ2-3,TRBV12-3/TRBV12-4,CASSLVISTDTQYF,TGTGCCAGCAGTTTGGTCATCAGCACAGATACGCAGTATTTT
NA,few,TRBJ1-2,TRBV18,CASSPPESDGYTF,TGTGCCAGCTCACCGCCCGAGTCTGATGGCTACACCTTC
NA,many,TRBJ2-7,TRBV28,CASAGRITYEQYF,TGTGCCAGCGCGGGACGGATTACCTACGAGCAGTACTTC
NA,NA,TRBJ1-6,TRBV11-2,CASSPRGLVQAISPLHF,TGTGCCAGCAGCCCACGAGGTCTGGTGCAGGCCATTTCACCCCTCCACTTT
NA,many,TRBJ1-1,TRBV15,CATSRVGVGEAFF,TGTGCCACCAGCAGAGTCGGGGTCGGCGAAGCTTTCTTT
TRBD2,once,TRBJ2-7,TRBV7-2,CASSLRASGTYEQYF,TGTGCCAGCAGCTTACGAGCTAGCGGAACCTACGAGCAGTACTTC
NA,many,TRBJ1-4,TRBV4-1,CASSPAKAGYNEKLFF,TGCGCCAGCAGTCCCGCTAAGGCAGGGTATAATGAAAAACTGTTTTTT
NA,many,TRBJ1-2,TRBV28,CASSLAGGYGYTF,TGTGCCAGCAGCCTTGCGGGAGGCTATGGCTACACCTTC
NA,medium-sized,TRBJ2-2,TRBV6-5,CASSYRFANTGELFF,TGTGCCAGCAGTTACCGTTTCGCGAACACCGGGGAGCTGTTTTTT
NA,many,TRBJ2-7,TRBV4-2,CASSQGDTSSYEQYF,TGTGCCAGCAGCCAAGGTGACACCAGCTCCTACGAGCAGTACTTC
TRBD1,few,TRBJ1-2,TRBV11-1,CASSYQPGGAYGYTF,TGTGCCAGCAGCTACCAACCAGGGGGAGCTTATGGCTACACCTTC
NA,many,TRBJ2-5,TRBV18,CASSLNRGTRKYQETQYF,TGTGCCAGCTCACTAAACCGAGGGACAAGAAAATACCAAGAGACCCAGTACTTC
TRBD2,NA,TRBJ2-1,TRBV19,CASSIVGSGRSVEQFF,TGTGCCAGTAGTATAGTAGGTAGCGGGAGGTCGGTTGAGCAGTTCTTC